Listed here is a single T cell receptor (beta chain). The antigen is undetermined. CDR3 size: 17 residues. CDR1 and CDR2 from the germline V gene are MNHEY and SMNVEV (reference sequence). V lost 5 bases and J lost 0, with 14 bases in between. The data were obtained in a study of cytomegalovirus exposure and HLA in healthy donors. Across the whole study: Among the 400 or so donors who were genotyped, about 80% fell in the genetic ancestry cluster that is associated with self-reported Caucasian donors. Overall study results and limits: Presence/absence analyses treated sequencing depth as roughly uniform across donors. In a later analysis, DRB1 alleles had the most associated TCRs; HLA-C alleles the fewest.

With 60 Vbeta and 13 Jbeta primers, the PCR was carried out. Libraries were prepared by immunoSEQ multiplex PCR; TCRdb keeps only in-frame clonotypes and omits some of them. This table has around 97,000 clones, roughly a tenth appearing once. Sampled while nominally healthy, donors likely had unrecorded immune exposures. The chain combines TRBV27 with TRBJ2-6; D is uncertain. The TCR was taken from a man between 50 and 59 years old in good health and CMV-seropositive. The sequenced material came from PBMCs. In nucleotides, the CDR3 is TGTGCCAGCAGTATCCAAGTCTACCACTCTGGGGCCAACGTCCTGACTTTC. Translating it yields CASSIQVYHSGANVLTF.